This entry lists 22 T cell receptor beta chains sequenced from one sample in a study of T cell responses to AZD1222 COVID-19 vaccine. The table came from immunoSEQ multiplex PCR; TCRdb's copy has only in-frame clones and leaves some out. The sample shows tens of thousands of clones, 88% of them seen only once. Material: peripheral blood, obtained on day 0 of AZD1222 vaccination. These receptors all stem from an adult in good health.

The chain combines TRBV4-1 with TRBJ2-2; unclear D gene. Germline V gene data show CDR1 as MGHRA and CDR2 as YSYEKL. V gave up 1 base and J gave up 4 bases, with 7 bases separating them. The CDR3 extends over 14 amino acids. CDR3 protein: CASSQGHSTGELFF. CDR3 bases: TGCGCCAGCAGCCAAGGGCACAGCACCGGGGAGCTGTTTTTT.

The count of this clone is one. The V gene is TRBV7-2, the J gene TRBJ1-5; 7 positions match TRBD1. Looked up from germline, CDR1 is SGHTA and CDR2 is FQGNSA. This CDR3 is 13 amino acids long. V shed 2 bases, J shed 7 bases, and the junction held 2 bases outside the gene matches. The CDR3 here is CASSLIGGQPQHF. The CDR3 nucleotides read TGTGCCAGCAGCTTAATAGGGGGCCAGCCCCAGCATTTT.

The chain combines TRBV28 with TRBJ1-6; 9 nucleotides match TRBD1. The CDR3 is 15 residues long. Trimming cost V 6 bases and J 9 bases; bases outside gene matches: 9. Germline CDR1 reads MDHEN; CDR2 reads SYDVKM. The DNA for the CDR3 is TGTGCCAGCAGCCCCAGGGACAGGGATAGTTCACCCCTCCACTTT. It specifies CASSPRDRDSSPLHF.

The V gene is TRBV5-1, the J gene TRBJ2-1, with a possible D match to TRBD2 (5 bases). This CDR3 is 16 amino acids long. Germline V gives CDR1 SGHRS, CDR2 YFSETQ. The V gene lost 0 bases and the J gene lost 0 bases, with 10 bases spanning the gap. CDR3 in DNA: TGCGCCAGCAGCTTGGAGGGAGTTAGCTCCTACAATGAGCAGTTCTTC. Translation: CASSLEGVSSYNEQFF.

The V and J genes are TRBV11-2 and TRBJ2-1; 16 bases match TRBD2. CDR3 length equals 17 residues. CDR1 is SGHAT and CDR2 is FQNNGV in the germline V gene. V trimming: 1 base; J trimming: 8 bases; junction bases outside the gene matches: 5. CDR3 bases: TGTGCCAGCAGCTTAGGGGGGACTAGCGGGAGGGTTTATGAGCAGTTCTTC. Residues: CASSLGGTSGRVYEQFF.

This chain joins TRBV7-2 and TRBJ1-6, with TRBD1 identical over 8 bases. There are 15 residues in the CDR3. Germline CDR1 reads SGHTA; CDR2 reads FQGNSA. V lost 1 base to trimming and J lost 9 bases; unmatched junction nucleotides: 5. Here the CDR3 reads CASSLGRQGASPLHF. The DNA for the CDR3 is TGTGCCAGCAGCTTAGGTCGGCAGGGGGCTTCACCCCTCCACTTT.

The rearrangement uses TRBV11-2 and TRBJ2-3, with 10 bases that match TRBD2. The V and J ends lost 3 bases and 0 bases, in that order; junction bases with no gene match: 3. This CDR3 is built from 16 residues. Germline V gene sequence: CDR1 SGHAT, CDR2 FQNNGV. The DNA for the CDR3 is TGTGCCAGCAGCTTCGAACTAGCGGGAAGCACAGATACGCAGTATTTT. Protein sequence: CASSFELAGSTDTQYF.

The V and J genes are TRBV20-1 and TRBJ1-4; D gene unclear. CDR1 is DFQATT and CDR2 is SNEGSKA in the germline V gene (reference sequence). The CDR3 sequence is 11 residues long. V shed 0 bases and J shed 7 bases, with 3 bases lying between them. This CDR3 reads CSAREGEKLFF. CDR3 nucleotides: TGCAGTGCTAGAGAGGGTGAAAAACTGTTTTTT.

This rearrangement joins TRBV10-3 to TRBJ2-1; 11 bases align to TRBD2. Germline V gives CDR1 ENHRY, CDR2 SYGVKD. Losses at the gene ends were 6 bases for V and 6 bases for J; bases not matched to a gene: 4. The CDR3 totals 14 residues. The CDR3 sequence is CAISRLAGPNEQFF. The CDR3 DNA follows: TGTGCCATCAGCAGACTAGCGGGACCCAATGAGCAGTTCTTC.

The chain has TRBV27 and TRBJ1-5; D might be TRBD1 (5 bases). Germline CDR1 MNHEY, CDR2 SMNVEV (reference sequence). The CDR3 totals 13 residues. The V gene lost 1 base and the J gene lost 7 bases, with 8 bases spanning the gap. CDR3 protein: CASSLYRNQPQHF. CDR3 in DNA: TGTGCCAGCAGTTTATACAGGAACCAGCCCCAGCATTTT.

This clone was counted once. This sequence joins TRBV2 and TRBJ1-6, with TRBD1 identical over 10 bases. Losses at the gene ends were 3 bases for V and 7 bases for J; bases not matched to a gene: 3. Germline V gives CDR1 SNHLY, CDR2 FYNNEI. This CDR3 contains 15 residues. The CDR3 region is CASSELTGGNSPLHF. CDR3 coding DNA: TGTGCCAGCAGTGAGTTGACAGGGGGCAATTCACCCCTCCACTTT.

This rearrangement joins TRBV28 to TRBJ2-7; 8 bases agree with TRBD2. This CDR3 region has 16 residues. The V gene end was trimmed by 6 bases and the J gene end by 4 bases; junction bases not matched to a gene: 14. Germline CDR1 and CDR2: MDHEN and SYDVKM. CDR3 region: CASRVEGGRTSYEQYF. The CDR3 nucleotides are TGTGCCAGCAGAGTTGAGGGCGGGAGGACTTCTTACGAGCAGTACTTC.

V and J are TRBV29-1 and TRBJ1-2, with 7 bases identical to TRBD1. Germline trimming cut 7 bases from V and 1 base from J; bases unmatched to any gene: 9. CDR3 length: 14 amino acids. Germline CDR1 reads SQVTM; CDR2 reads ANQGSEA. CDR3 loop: CSAGTATVNYGYTF. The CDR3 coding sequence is TGCAGCGCCGGGACAGCCACCGTTAACTATGGCTACACCTTC.

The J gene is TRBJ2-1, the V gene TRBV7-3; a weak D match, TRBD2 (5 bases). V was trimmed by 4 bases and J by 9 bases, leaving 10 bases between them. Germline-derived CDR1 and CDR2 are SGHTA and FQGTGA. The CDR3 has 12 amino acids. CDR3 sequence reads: CASSSDSGEQFF. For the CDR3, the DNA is TGTGCCAGCAGCTCGGACTCGGGTGAGCAGTTCTTC.

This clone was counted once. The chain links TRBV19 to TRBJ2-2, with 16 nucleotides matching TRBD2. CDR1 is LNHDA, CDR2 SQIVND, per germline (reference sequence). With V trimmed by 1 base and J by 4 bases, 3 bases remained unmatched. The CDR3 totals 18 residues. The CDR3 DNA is TGTGCCAGTAGTATAGTGGGGACTAGCGGGAGGGCCACCGGGGAGCTGTTTTTT. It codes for CASSIVGTSGRATGELFF.

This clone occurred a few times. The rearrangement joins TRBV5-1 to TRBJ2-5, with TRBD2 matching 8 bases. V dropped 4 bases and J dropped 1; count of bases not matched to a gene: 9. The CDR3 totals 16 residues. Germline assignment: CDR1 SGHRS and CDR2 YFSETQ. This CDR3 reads CASSLTGLAVQETQYF. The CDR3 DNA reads TGCGCCAGCAGCCTAACAGGACTAGCCGTCCAAGAGACCCAGTACTTC.

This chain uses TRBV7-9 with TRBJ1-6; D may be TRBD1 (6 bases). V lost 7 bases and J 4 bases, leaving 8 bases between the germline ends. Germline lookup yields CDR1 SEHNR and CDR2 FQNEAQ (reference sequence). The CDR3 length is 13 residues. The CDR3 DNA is TGTGCCAGCACCCAGGGGTATAATTCACCCCTCCACTTT. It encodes CASTQGYNSPLHF.

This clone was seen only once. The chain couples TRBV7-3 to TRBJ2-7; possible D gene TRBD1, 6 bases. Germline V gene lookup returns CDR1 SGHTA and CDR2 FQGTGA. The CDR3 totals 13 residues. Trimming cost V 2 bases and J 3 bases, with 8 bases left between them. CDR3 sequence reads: CASSLARGYEQYF. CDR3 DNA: TGTGCCAGCAGCTTAGCCAGGGGCTACGAGCAGTACTTC.

CDR3 amino acids: CASSLQGAWGYTF. Written as DNA, the CDR3 is TGCGCCAGCAGCTTGCAGGGGGCCTGGGGCTACACCTTC. The chain employs TRBV5-1 and TRBJ1-2, with 8 positions matching TRBD1. Unmatched junction bases numbered 4, after V lost 1 base and J lost 8 bases. CDR3 length equals 13 residues. The germline V gene has CDR1 SGHRS and CDR2 YFSETQ.

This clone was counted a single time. The CDR3 DNA sequence: TGTGCCAGCGTCGCGGTTGGAAACACCATATATTTT. This translates into CASVAVGNTIYF. The V and J genes are TRBV2 and TRBJ1-3, with D uncertain. CDR1 is SNHLY, CDR2 FYNNEI, per germline. Trimming removed 8 bases at V and 3 bases at J, with 8 bases between. The length of the CDR3 is 12 residues.

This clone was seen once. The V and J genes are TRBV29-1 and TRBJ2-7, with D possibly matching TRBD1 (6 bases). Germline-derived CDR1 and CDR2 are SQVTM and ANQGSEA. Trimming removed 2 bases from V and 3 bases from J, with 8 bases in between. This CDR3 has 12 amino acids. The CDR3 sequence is CSVERDNYEQYF. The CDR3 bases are TGCAGCGTTGAACGGGACAACTACGAGCAGTACTTC.

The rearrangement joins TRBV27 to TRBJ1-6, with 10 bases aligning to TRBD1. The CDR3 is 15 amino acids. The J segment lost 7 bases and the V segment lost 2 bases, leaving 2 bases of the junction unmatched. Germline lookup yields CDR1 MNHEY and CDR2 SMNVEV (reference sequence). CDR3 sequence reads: CASSLADRGNSPLHF. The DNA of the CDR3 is TGTGCCAGCAGTTTAGCGGACAGGGGGAATTCACCCCTCCACTTT.